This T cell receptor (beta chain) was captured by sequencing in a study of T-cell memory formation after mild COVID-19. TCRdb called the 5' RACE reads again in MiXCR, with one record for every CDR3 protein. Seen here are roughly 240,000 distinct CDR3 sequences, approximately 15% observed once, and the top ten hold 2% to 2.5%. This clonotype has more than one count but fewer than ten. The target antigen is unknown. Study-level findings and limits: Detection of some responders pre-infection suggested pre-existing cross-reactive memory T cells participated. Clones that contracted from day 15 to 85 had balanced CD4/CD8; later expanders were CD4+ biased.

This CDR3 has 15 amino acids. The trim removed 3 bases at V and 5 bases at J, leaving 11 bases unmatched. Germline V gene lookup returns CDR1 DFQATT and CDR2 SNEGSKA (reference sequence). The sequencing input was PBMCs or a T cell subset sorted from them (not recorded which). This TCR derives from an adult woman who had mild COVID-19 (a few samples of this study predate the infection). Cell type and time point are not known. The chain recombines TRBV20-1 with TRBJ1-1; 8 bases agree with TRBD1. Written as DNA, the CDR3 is TGCAGTGCTAGGGGGACCGGACAGGGTAGGACTGAAGCTTTCTTT. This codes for CSARGTGQGRTEAFF.